What follows is one T cell receptor (beta chain) and its context. Assay used: immunoSEQ multiplex PCR; TCRdb lists only in-frame clones, some missing. The table lists roughly 2.5 million clones, 85% to 95% of them singletons. The data were taken from a study of shared clonotypes between healthy human individuals. The CDR3 has 14 amino acids. V lost 5 bases, J lost 2 bases, and 13 bases lay in between. Germline V gene lookup returns CDR1 SEHNR and CDR2 FQNEAQ (reference sequence). This clonotype was sampled from a young man in good health. The sequenced sample was naive CD4+ T cells sorted from blood. Subset: CD45RA+ positively selected. V and J are TRBV7-9 and TRBJ2-7, with D perhaps matching TRBD1 (5 bases). DNA for the CDR3: TGTGCCAGCAGCCCAATGAAAGGGGCCTACGAGCAGTACTTC. Its translation is CASSPMKGAYEQYF.